These 22 T cell receptor beta chains originate from one sample sequenced in a study of glioma-infiltrating T cells. Amplification of TCR alpha and beta CDR3 regions from RNA used iRepertoire nested multiplex PCR. TCRdb reanalysed the multiplex PCR reads using MiXCR and keeps one entry per CDR3 protein. The table shows 93,000 or so distinct CDR3 sequences, with under 30% occurring only once. The sequenced material came from glioma tissue, nonneoplastic brain tissue, or PBMCs (not recorded which). The receptor set was obtained from a human donor with low-grade glioma or glioblastoma, undergoing nonglioma brain surgery, or in good health (not recorded which).

In this sample, this clonotype turned up many times. The V and J genes are TRBV7-9 and TRBJ2-1; 7 nucleotides match TRBD2. CDR3 size: 14 residues. After removal of 2 bases from V and 7 bases from J, the junction contained 5 bases not matched to a gene. CDR1 is SEHNR and CDR2 is FQNEAQ in the germline V gene (reference sequence). CDR3 coding DNA: TGTGCCAGCAGCTTAACGTCGGGGGGAAATGAGCAGTTCTTC. Translation: CASSLTSGGNEQFF.

This clonotype came up many times. V usage is TRBV6-1 and J usage is TRBJ1-2, with D tentatively TRBD1 (5 bases). This CDR3 region has 14 residues. Germline values: CDR1 MNHNS, CDR2 SASEGT. Trimming removed 5 bases at V and 8 bases at J, with 18 bases between. DNA for the CDR3: TGTGCCAGCAGTTATAACAGGATAGGACTGGGCTACACCTTC. It specifies CASSYNRIGLGYTF.

This clonotype came up once. The missing conserved phenylalanine or tryptophan at the end of this CDR3 makes a read error likely. The chain joins TRBV19 to TRBJ2-3; 10 nucleotides agree with TRBD2. V shed 3 bases, J shed 2 bases, and the junction held 8 bases outside the gene matches. The germline gives CDR1 LNHDA, CDR2 SQIVND (reference sequence). This CDR3 has 17 amino acids. The chain's CDR3 is CASSIYLAGVTTDTQYY. DNA of the CDR3: TGTGCCAGTAGTATCTACCTAGCGGGGGTGACCACAGATACGCAGTATTAT.

This sequence joins TRBV5-8 and TRBJ1-5; no clear D gene. This CDR3 contains 13 residues. Between the trimmed V and J ends, which lost 1 base and 5 bases, there was a span of 7 bases. Germline V gives CDR1 SGHTS, CDR2 YDEGEE. The CDR3 DNA is TGTGCCAGCAGCTTGATTAGGGATCAGCCCCAGCATTTT. Amino acid sequence: CASSLIRDQPQHF.

The rearrangement joins TRBV7-2 to TRBJ2-7, with D possibly being TRBD2 (6 bases). CDR1 and CDR2 from the germline V gene are SGHTA and FQGNSA. Trimming removed 5 bases at V and 4 bases at J, with 12 bases between. The CDR3 is made up of 13 amino acids. The CDR3, as DNA: TGTGCCAGCAGCGACCGCGGGGAGTACGAGCAGTACTTC. Protein product: CASSDRGEYEQYF.

This clonotype was seen once. The chain recombines TRBV4-1 with TRBJ1-6; tentative D call: TRBD1 (5 bases). This CDR3 spans 17 amino acids. Deletions cut 1 base from V and 7 bases from J, with 17 bases between. Germline V gene data show CDR1 as MGHRA and CDR2 as YSYEKL. CDR3 nucleotide sequence: TGCGCCAGCAGCCAAGGTATCGCAGGGTTCTACAATTCACCCCTCCACTTT. Its protein is CASSQGIAGFYNSPLHF.

This clonotype was counted only a few times. The rearrangement joins TRBV12-5 to TRBJ1-5, with D unclear. Germline values: CDR1 LGHNT, CDR2 FRNRAP. Trimming took off 5 bases at V and 0 bases at J, with 8 bases between the two ends. CDR3 length: 14 amino acids. The CDR3 region has the DNA TGTGCTAGTGGTCAAGGCGATAGCAATCAGCCCCAGCATTTT. Residues: CASGQGDSNQPQHF.

Here the CDR3 DNA reads TGTGCCAGCAGCCGAGATATGCGAAATGAGCAGTTCTTC. Amino acids: CASSRDMRNEQFF. The chain carries TRBV5-4 and TRBJ2-1, with D unresolved. The CDR3 has 13 residues. Germline loops: CDR1 SGHNT, CDR2 YYREEE (reference sequence). V was shortened by 4 bases and J by 7 bases, with 12 bases between the two germline ends.

There are many counts of this clonotype. The CDR3 region has the DNA TGTGCCAGTACGACAGGCTACCTCTATGGCTACACCTTC. It yields the protein CASTTGYLYGYTF. The gene calls are TRBV2 and TRBJ1-2; TRBD1 is a possible D gene (6 bases). The ends were cut back, 9 bases at V and 4 bases at J, with 15 bases in the middle. This CDR3 region has 13 residues. Germline-derived CDR1 and CDR2 are SNHLY and FYNNEI.

This chain uses TRBV27 with TRBJ1-5, with D perhaps matching TRBD1 (5 bases). Trimming shortened V by 8 bases and J by 0 bases, and 14 bases separated the two germline ends. The CDR3 extends over 15 amino acids. CDR1 is MNHEY, CDR2 SMNVEV, per germline (reference sequence). Written as DNA, the CDR3 is TGTGCCAGCGGAGACAGATACCATAGCAATCAGCCCCAGCATTTT. This codes for CASGDRYHSNQPQHF.

The CDR3 sequence is CASKGQSNTGELFF. The CDR3 coding sequence is TGTGCCAGCAAGGGACAATCGAACACCGGGGAGCTGTTTTTT. This chain connects TRBV2 to TRBJ2-2; D possibly corresponds to TRBD1 (6 bases). CDR1 and CDR2 (germline): SNHLY, FYNNEI. This CDR3 comprises 14 residues. The V end lost 7 bases, the J end lost 0 bases, and 9 bases lay between the germline ends. The full variable domain, its missing parts supplied by reference TRBV2 and TRBJ2-2, is EPEVTQTPSHQVTQMGQEVILRCVPISNHLYFYWYRQILGQKVEFLVSFYNNEISEKSEIFDDQFSVERPDGSNFTLKIRSTKLEDSAMYFCASKGQSNTGELFFGEGSRLTVL.

This clonotype has just a few counts. The V call is TRBV7-2, the J call TRBJ2-3, with 8 bases fitting TRBD2. CDR1 and CDR2 from the germline V gene are SGHTA and FQGNSA. V shed 8 bases and J 1 base; nucleotides not matched to a gene: 5. The CDR3 is 14 amino acids. The CDR3 coding sequence is TGTGCCAGCCGGCCCGGGGGGGGCACAGATACGCAGTATTTT. This gives the protein CASRPGGGTDTQYF.

This clonotype has a count of ten or more. J is TRBJ2-1 and V is TRBV27, with TRBD1 matching 9 bases. The CDR3 loop spans 15 amino acids. Germline CDR1 reads MNHEY; CDR2 reads SMNVEV (reference sequence). After removal of 6 bases from V and 12 bases from J, the junction contained 15 bases not matched to a gene. The CDR3 DNA follows: TGTGCCAGCAGCCCGGGGGGACAGGGTTCTGGTCGGCAGTTCTTC. It yields the protein CASSPGGQGSGRQFF.

This clonotype was found many times. The CDR3, as DNA: TGTGCCAGCAGTTTATCGGCAGGGGGGAACACTGAAGCTTTCTTT. This codes for CASSLSAGGNTEAFF. The chain combines TRBV28 with TRBJ1-1; 7 bases agree with TRBD1. There are 15 residues in the CDR3. Germline-derived CDR1 and CDR2 are MDHEN and SYDVKM. V trimming: 1 base; J trimming: 1 base; junction bases outside the gene matches: 3.

The V call is TRBV3-1, the J call TRBJ2-3; D not resolved. CDR1 is LGHDT, CDR2 YNNKEL, per germline (reference sequence). The ends were cut back, 4 bases at V and 1 base at J, with 12 bases in the middle. This CDR3 has 15 residues. The chain's CDR3 is CASSPLRARTDTQYF. The CDR3 DNA sequence: TGTGCCAGCAGCCCTCTTAGGGCCCGCACAGATACGCAGTATTTT.

As to this clonotype: This clone may be a read error of a much larger clone one base away. V is TRBV7-9 and J is TRBJ1-1, with D unresolved. CDR1 and CDR2 from the germline V gene are SEHNR and FQNEAQ (reference sequence). This CDR3 has 12 amino acids. The DNA for the CDR3 is TGTGCCAGCAGCTATAGCAACACTGAACCTTTCTTT. Residues: CASSYSNTEPFF.

This clonotype was counted at least ten times. This rearrangement joins TRBV20-1 to TRBJ1-1; 11 bases agree with TRBD1. The germline gives CDR1 DFQATT, CDR2 SNEGSKA (reference sequence). Unmatched junction bases numbered 2, after V lost 6 bases and J lost 8 bases. The CDR3 has 11 amino acids. DNA for the CDR3: TGCAGTGCATGGACAGGGGGCGAAGCTTTCTTT. This sequence encodes CSAWTGGEAFF.

V gene TRBV7-3 combines with J gene TRBJ2-1; D is undetermined. Trimming took off 5 bases at V and 8 bases at J, with 13 bases between the two ends. Germline V gives CDR1 SGHTA, CDR2 FQGTGA. This CDR3 contains 13 residues. The CDR3 spells CASSPGQYYEQFF. CDR3 DNA: TGTGCCAGCAGCCCCGGGCAGTACTATGAGCAGTTCTTC. Full variable domain (missing parts from reference TRBV7-3 and TRBJ2-1): GAGVSQTPSNKVTEKGKYVELRCDPISGHTALYWYRQSLGQGPEFLIYFQGTGAADDSGLPNDRFFAVRPEGSVSTLKIQRTERGDSAVYLCASSPGQYYEQFFGPGTRLTVL.

In this sample, this clonotype turned up a few times. This sequence joins TRBV4-2 and TRBJ1-2; D possibly corresponds to TRBD1 (5 bases). Trimming shortened V by 3 bases and J by 0 bases, and 11 bases separated the two germline ends. The CDR3 has 15 amino acids. The germline CDR1 and CDR2 sequences are LGHNA and YNFKEQ. The CDR3 loop reads CASSQGPTPNYGYTF. The CDR3 DNA follows: TGTGCCAGCAGCCAGGGGCCTACCCCTAACTATGGCTACACCTTC.

This clonotype was found many times. The chain joins TRBV14 to TRBJ1-5; no firm D call. CDR3 length: 13 amino acids. Germline V CDR1 and CDR2: SGHDN, FVKESK. V gave up 4 bases and J gave up 4 bases, with 8 bases separating them. The DNA of the CDR3 is TGTGCCAGCAGCCTCACAATTAATCAGCCCCAGCATTTT. It is translated as CASSLTINQPQHF.

This sequence joins TRBV7-2 and TRBJ2-1; 11 nucleotides match TRBD2. Germline V gene data show CDR1 as SGHTA and CDR2 as FQGNSA. V lost 4 bases and J lost 9; bases outside the gene matches: 11. The CDR3 consists of 16 residues. In DNA, the CDR3 is TGTGCCAGCAGCTCAATAGCGGGGGGGTTAGGCAGTGAGCAGTTCTTC. Protein product: CASSSIAGGLGSEQFF.

About this clonotype itself: A read error is possible here, since a much larger clone lies one base away. The J gene is TRBJ2-1, the V gene TRBV4-3, with 9 bases matching TRBD2. V was clipped by 6 bases and J by 5 bases; unmatched bases: 8. This CDR3 region has 15 residues. The germline CDR1 and CDR2 sequences are LGHNA and YSLEER. As DNA, the CDR3 is TGCGCCAGCAGACCGCTAGCGGGGTCCCACAATGAGCAGTTCTTC. This sequence encodes CASRPLAGSHNEQFF.